A single TCR beta chain is shown here with its context. Its antigen is unknown. This entry belongs to a study of siplizumab effects on memory and regulatory T cells. The study, taken as a whole, reports: Just a small share of alloreactive clones was traced back to unstimulated subsets.

V shed 7 bases, J shed 8 bases, and the junction held 10 bases outside the gene matches. The CDR3 is 15 residues long. The germline CDR1 and CDR2 sequences are MDHEN and SYDVKM. Produced via immunoSEQ multiplex PCR; TCRdb's table is partial and in-frame only. The data contain approximately 58,000 clones, 85% to 95% of them singletons. The source material was CD8+ T cells sorted from blood. The chain employs TRBV28 and TRBJ2-1, with 11 bases matching TRBD1. The TCR comes from a human donor in good health. The CDR3, as DNA: TGTGCCAGCACTACTACCGGACAGGGGGCCCATGAGCAGTTCTTC. Its protein product is CASTTTGQGAHEQFF.